Below are 29 T cell receptor beta chains sequenced from a single sample in a study of T cell responses to AZD1222 COVID-19 vaccine. Assay used: immunoSEQ multiplex PCR; TCRdb lists only in-frame clones, some missing. Of some 120,000 clones in the sample, 80% to 90% were seen once. Sequenced here: peripheral blood, sampled on day 0 of AZD1222 vaccination. Receptors originate from an adult in good health.

This chain joins TRBV28 and TRBJ1-5, with unresolved D. Trimming removed 3 bases from V and 7 bases from J, with 7 bases in between. Germline CDR1 MDHEN, CDR2 SYDVKM. The CDR3 is 12 amino acids. CDR3 residues: CASSFAVQPQHF. In nucleotides, the CDR3 is TGTGCCAGCAGTTTCGCTGTACAGCCCCAGCATTTT.

This rearrangement joins TRBV5-1 to TRBJ1-6, with D perhaps TRBD1 (5 bases). Germline V gene lookup returns CDR1 SGHRS and CDR2 YFSETQ. There are 14 residues in the CDR3. V was clipped by 4 bases and J by 7 bases, with 12 bases between them. The CDR3 protein is CASSDGTGNSPLHF. CDR3 DNA: TGCGCCAGCAGCGACGGGACGGGAAATTCACCCCTCCACTTT.

This sequence joins TRBV11-2 and TRBJ1-3; no clear D gene. The CDR3 runs 15 residues. Germline V gene data show CDR1 as SGHAT and CDR2 as FQNNGV. Trimming stripped 4 bases from V and 0 bases from J, with 10 bases between. CDR3 DNA sequence: TGTGCCAGCAGCTGGACGGATAGCTCTGGAAACACCATATATTTT. Protein sequence: CASSWTDSSGNTIYF.

V gene TRBV3-1 (or the pseudogene TRBV3-2) combines with J gene TRBJ2-7; 7 nucleotides align to TRBD2. Losses at the gene ends were 4 bases for V and 3 bases for J; bases not matched to a gene: 9. CDR3 length equals 15 residues. Germline-derived CDR1 and CDR2 are LGHDT and YNNKEL (reference sequence). This chain's CDR3 is CASSLAGRVDYEQYF. The CDR3 DNA sequence: TGTGCCAGCAGCCTAGCGGGCAGGGTAGACTACGAGCAGTACTTC.

The genes are TRBV7-8 and TRBJ1-5; D is perhaps TRBD1 (5 bases). In germline, CDR1 is SGHVS, CDR2 FQNEAQ. The length of the CDR3 is 14 residues. Trimming shortened V by 1 base and J by 11 bases, and 15 bases separated the two germline ends. CDR3 residues: CASSLVGYGRAQHF. The CDR3, as DNA: TGTGCCAGCAGCTTAGTGGGTTATGGCAGGGCCCAGCATTTT.

In regard to this clone: Additional DNA sequences in this sample encode the identical CDR3. This chain uses TRBV12-3 or TRBV12-4 with TRBJ2-6, with no clear D. V was cut by 4 bases and J by 0 bases, with 1 base left in between. This CDR3 is built from 13 residues. The CDR3 nucleotides read TGTGCCAGCAGTTCCTCTGGGGCCAACGTCCTGACTTTC. Translation gives CASSSSGANVLTF.

This chain uses TRBV27 with TRBJ2-5; unclear D gene. The germline V gene has CDR1 MNHEY and CDR2 SMNVEV (reference sequence). This CDR3 is built from 11 residues. Trimming removed 4 bases from V and 7 bases from J, with 7 bases in between. The chain's CDR3 is CASSSDGTQYF. CDR3 nucleotides: TGTGCCAGCAGTTCCGACGGGACCCAGTACTTC.

This clone appeared a single time. The chain links TRBV9 to TRBJ2-6; 11 bases align to TRBD2. The CDR3 runs 21 residues. Germline V CDR1 and CDR2: SGDLS, YYNGEE. The ends lost 0 bases at V and 5 bases at J; junction bases unmatched: 16. In DNA form, the CDR3 reads TGTGCCAGCAGCGTAGAAAGACTAGCGGGAAGGTTTTCGTCGAGGGCCAACGTCCTGACTTTC. It translates to CASSVERLAGRFSSRANVLTF.

The chain is built from TRBV28 and TRBJ2-4, with 8 bases aligning to TRBD2. Germline V gene sequence: CDR1 MDHEN, CDR2 SYDVKM. CDR3 length: 12 residues. V lost 8 bases to trimming and J lost 16 bases; unmatched junction nucleotides: 13. CDR3 sequence reads: CASSSTRTSLYF. The CDR3 bases are TGTGCCAGCTCGTCGACTCGGACTAGCCTCTACTTC.

The chain recombines TRBV30 with TRBJ1-4; 9 nucleotides line up with TRBD1. This CDR3 comprises 15 residues. The germline CDR1 and CDR2 sequences are GTSNPN and SVGIG (reference sequence). Germline trimming cut 3 bases from V and 4 bases from J; bases unmatched to any gene: 6. CDR3 nucleotide sequence: TGTGCCTGGAGCCCCAACAGGGGGCTTAATGAAAAACTGTTTTTT. This sequence encodes CAWSPNRGLNEKLFF.

This clone showed up just once. The V gene is TRBV18, the J gene TRBJ2-5; possible D gene TRBD2, 6 bases. The CDR3 sequence is 15 residues long. V dropped 5 bases and J dropped 1 base, with 14 bases sitting between them. CDR1 is KGHSH, CDR2 LQKENI, per germline. The CDR3 loop is CASSAGTPIQETQYF. The CDR3 DNA follows: TGTGCCAGCTCAGCCGGGACTCCTATCCAAGAGACCCAGTACTTC. Combining the CDR3 with reference TRBV18 and TRBJ2-5 gives the whole variable domain NAGVMQNPRHLVRRRGQEARLRCSPMKGHSHVYWYRQLPEEGLKFMVYLQKENIIDESGMPKERFSAEFPKEGPSILRIQQVVRGDSAAYFCASSAGTPIQETQYFGPGTRLLVL.

The chain carries TRBV11-2 and TRBJ1-1; the D is unclear. Trimming took 5 bases from V and 11 from J, leaving 15 bases between them. In germline, CDR1 is SGHAT, CDR2 FQNNGV. This CDR3 has 12 residues. The CDR3 loop reads CASSPPGGNAFF. CDR3 sequence (DNA): TGTGCCAGCAGCCCGCCGGGAGGTAACGCTTTCTTT. Full variable domain (missing parts from reference TRBV11-2 and TRBJ1-1): EAGVAQSPRYKIIEKRQSVAFWCNPISGHATLYWYQQILGQGPKLLIQFQNNGVVDDSQLPKDRFSAERLKGVDSTLKIQPAKLEDSAVYLCASSPPGGNAFFGQGTRLTVV.

This rearrangement joins TRBV7-9 to TRBJ1-1, with a tentative D call TRBD1 (5 bases). V lost 1 base, J lost 11 bases, and 14 bases lay in between. This CDR3 has 13 amino acids. The germline CDR1 and CDR2 sequences are SEHNR and FQNEAQ (reference sequence). CDR3 bases: TGTGCCAGCAGCTTAGACCAGGGAAGCGACGCTTTCTTT. Encoded protein: CASSLDQGSDAFF.

The rearrangement uses TRBV28 and TRBJ2-3, with 12 nucleotides matching TRBD2. V shed 10 bases, J shed 6 bases, and the junction held 8 bases outside the gene matches. Per the germline V gene, CDR1 is MDHEN and CDR2 is SYDVKM. CDR3 length equals 14 residues. The CDR3 nucleotides read TGTGCCACCAAGACTAGCGGGGGTACGGATACGCAGTATTTT. Protein sequence: CATKTSGGTDTQYF.

The gene calls are TRBV6-2 or TRBV6-3 and TRBJ2-3, with 9 bases identical to TRBD1. CDR3 length: 16 amino acids. V lost 5 bases, J lost 4 bases, and 10 bases stayed unmatched. Germline V gene sequence: CDR1 MNHEY, CDR2 SVGEGT. CDR3 in amino acids: CASSQAPGTGSDTQYF. CDR3 in DNA: TGTGCCAGCAGTCAAGCCCCCGGGACAGGGTCAGATACGCAGTATTTT.

This clone showed up just a few times. This chain uses TRBV9 with TRBJ1-6; no clear D. The CDR3 has 16 residues. The V end lost 4 bases, the J end lost 3 bases, and 14 bases lay between the germline ends. The germline CDR1 and CDR2 sequences are SGDLS and YYNGEE. The CDR3 reads CASSSRGSGYNSPLHF. The CDR3 DNA reads as TGTGCCAGCAGCTCCCGGGGTTCGGGCTATAATTCACCCCTCCACTTT.

The rearrangement links TRBV28 to TRBJ1-4; D call uncertain. The germline V gene has CDR1 MDHEN and CDR2 SYDVKM. The V gene lost 6 bases and the J gene lost 0 bases, with 14 bases spanning the gap. The CDR3 spans 16 residues. The CDR3 coding sequence is TGTGCCAGCAGCCTCCCTCCGTCCGCAACTAATGAAAAACTGTTTTTT. Translation gives CASSLPPSATNEKLFF.

The chain couples TRBV7-2 to TRBJ1-3; D gene uncertain. The CDR3 length is 14 residues. V lost 2 bases and J lost 4, with 9 bases in between. Germline V CDR1 and CDR2: SGHTA, FQGNSA. For the CDR3, the DNA is TGTGCCAGCAGCTTAAGGGCAGAGGGAAACACCATATATTTT. Translation gives CASSLRAEGNTIYF.

The V and J genes are TRBV11-2 and TRBJ1-1; 10 nucleotides agree with TRBD1. The ends lost 0 bases at V and 4 bases at J; junction bases unmatched: 5. Germline V gene lookup returns CDR1 SGHAT and CDR2 FQNNGV. The CDR3 totals 16 residues. The CDR3 loop is CASSLDLGQGFTEAFF. CDR3 in DNA: TGTGCCAGCAGCTTAGATCTGGGACAGGGGTTCACTGAAGCTTTCTTT. The complete variable domain, with remaining parts taken from reference TRBV11-2 and TRBJ1-1, reads EAGVAQSPRYKIIEKRQSVAFWCNPISGHATLYWYQQILGQGPKLLIQFQNNGVVDDSQLPKDRFSAERLKGVDSTLKIQPAKLEDSAVYLCASSLDLGQGFTEAFFGQGTRLTVV.

In this sample, this clone turned up once. The chain links TRBV10-3 to TRBJ1-3; D not resolved. V lost 0 bases to trimming and J lost 4 bases, with 7 bases between them. Germline V CDR1 and CDR2: ENHRY, SYGVKD. This CDR3 is built from 14 residues. The CDR3 DNA follows: TGTGCCATCAGTGAGTCCCAAGAGGGAAACACCATATATTTT. Protein product: CAISESQEGNTIYF.

There are many counts of this clone. This chain joins TRBV2 and TRBJ2-1; D gene ambiguous. Between the trimmed V and J ends, which lost 7 bases and 1 base, there was a span of 5 bases. CDR1 and CDR2 (germline): SNHLY, FYNNEI. The CDR3 is made up of 12 amino acids. The DNA of the CDR3 is TGTGCCAGCATGGTGTCCTACAATGAGCAGTTCTTC. This codes for CASMVSYNEQFF.

V and J are TRBV10-3 and TRBJ1-2, with 9 bases that match TRBD1. V lost 3 bases to trimming and J lost 5 bases; unmatched junction nucleotides: 22. The length of the CDR3 is 20 residues. The germline V gene has CDR1 ENHRY and CDR2 SYGVKD. The chain's CDR3 is CAISDQGAAGQGKRRYGYTF. The DNA for the CDR3 is TGTGCCATCAGTGATCAGGGGGCGGCGGGACAGGGCAAGAGGAGATATGGCTACACCTTC.

This chain links TRBV19 with TRBJ2-3; 10 nucleotides line up with TRBD2. This CDR3 contains 18 residues. Germline V gene sequence: CDR1 LNHDA, CDR2 SQIVND (reference sequence). The junction had 10 bases not matched to a gene; V was cut back by 0 bases and J by 4 bases. This CDR3 reads CASSIDGYLAGVADTQYF. In DNA, the CDR3 is TGTGCCAGTAGTATAGATGGATACCTAGCGGGAGTGGCAGATACGCAGTATTTT.

The chain combines TRBV28 with TRBJ1-2; D is ambiguous. CDR1 is MDHEN, CDR2 SYDVKM, per germline. The V end was cut by 4 bases, the J end by 1 base, with 7 bases between. The CDR3 loop spans 13 amino acids. The CDR3 protein is CASSSTVNYGYTF. The CDR3 DNA sequence: TGTGCCAGCAGTTCAACAGTTAACTATGGCTACACCTTC.

A few counts support this clone. The J gene is TRBJ2-1, the V gene TRBV5-1; tentatively, D is TRBD2 (6 bases). The CDR3 loop spans 16 amino acids. The V end was cut by 5 bases, the J end by 0 bases, with 15 bases between. Germline V gene sequence: CDR1 SGHRS, CDR2 YFSETQ. CDR3 sequence (DNA): TGCGCCAGCAGAGCCTCGTCCGGGAGCTCCTACAATGAGCAGTTCTTC. This sequence encodes CASRASSGSSYNEQFF.

This clone was recorded only once. V gene TRBV24-1 combines with J gene TRBJ2-1, with 13 nucleotides matching TRBD2. Germline V CDR1 and CDR2: KGHDR, SFDVKD. With V trimmed by 4 bases and J by 8 bases, 22 bases remained unmatched. The CDR3 loop spans 21 amino acids. The CDR3 spells CATSDRGQGATSGRARDEQFF. The CDR3 DNA is TGTGCCACCAGTGACCGTGGACAGGGGGCAACTAGCGGGAGGGCCCGGGATGAGCAGTTCTTC.

The rearrangement joins TRBV7-2 to TRBJ1-1, with D possibly TRBD1 on 6 matching bases. V shed 5 bases and J shed 3 bases, with 16 bases lying between them. The germline V gene encodes CDR1 SGHTA and CDR2 FQGNSA. There are 15 residues in the CDR3. The CDR3 protein is CASSQNRVGYTEAFF. Here the CDR3 DNA reads TGTGCCAGCAGCCAGAACAGGGTGGGTTACACTGAAGCTTTCTTT.

The CDR3 spells CASSPNRGRIYEQYF. The DNA of the CDR3 is TGTGCCAGCAGTCCGAACAGGGGGCGAATATACGAGCAGTACTTC. The V and J genes are TRBV6-5 and TRBJ2-7, with 9 bases aligning to TRBD1. The CDR3 runs 15 residues. The germline V gene encodes CDR1 MNHEY and CDR2 SVGAGI. The junction had 9 bases not matched to a gene; V was cut back by 5 bases and J by 4 bases.

The V gene is TRBV14, the J gene TRBJ2-7, with 7 bases fitting TRBD2. The ends lost 5 bases at V and 3 bases at J; junction bases unmatched: 7. This CDR3 contains 14 residues. Per germline, CDR1 SGHDN and CDR2 FVKESK. In DNA, the CDR3 is TGTGCCAGCAGCTTGGCTAGCGGAGACTACGAGCAGTACTTC. This translates into CASSLASGDYEQYF.